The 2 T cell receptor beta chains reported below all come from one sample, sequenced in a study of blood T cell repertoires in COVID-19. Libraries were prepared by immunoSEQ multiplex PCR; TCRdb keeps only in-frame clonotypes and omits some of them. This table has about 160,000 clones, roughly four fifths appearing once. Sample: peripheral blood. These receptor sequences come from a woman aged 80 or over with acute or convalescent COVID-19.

The CDR3 sequence: CASSQGGSLPYEQYF. The CDR3 DNA sequence: TGTGCCAGCAGCCAAGGCGGGAGTCTACCCTACGAGCAGTACTTC. The V and J genes are TRBV14 and TRBJ2-7, with 7 bases lining up with TRBD2. Per the germline V gene, CDR1 is SGHDN and CDR2 is FVKESK. The V gene end was trimmed by 1 base and the J gene end by 2 bases; junction bases not matched to a gene: 5. The CDR3 contains 15 residues.

The CDR3 spells CASSTGGSSNTEAFF. Here the CDR3 DNA reads TGTGCCAGCAGTACAGGGGGCAGTTCGAACACTGAAGCTTTCTTT. The genes are TRBV5-4 and TRBJ1-1; 9 bases fit TRBD1. Trimming took 5 bases from V and 1 from J; bases not matched to a gene: 6. This CDR3 is 15 amino acids long. Germline CDR1 SGHNT, CDR2 YYREEE (reference sequence).